This TCR beta chain was captured by sequencing in a study of T cells after yellow fever vaccination. The V end was cut by 6 bases, the J end by 11 bases, with 11 bases between. Germline V CDR1 and CDR2: MDHEN, SYDVKM. The CDR3 loop spans 12 amino acids. One entry per CDR3 protein results from TCRdb running MiXCR on the 5' RACE reads. The table has more than 350,000 distinct CDR3 sequences, about 9.9% seen once. The V gene is TRBV28, the J gene TRBJ1-6; D might be TRBD1 (5 bases). The sequenced sample was PBMCs, obtained on the day of the first yellow fever vaccination. This receptor was identified in a man aged 18 to 35 who received the YFV17D yellow fever vaccine. This CDR3 is CASRGGRTPLHF. The CDR3 region has the DNA TGTGCCAGCAGGGGGGGTCGGACACCCCTCCACTTT.